This T cell receptor beta chain was captured in a study of molecular identifiers for immune sequencing clone quantification. Each CDR3 protein gets one entry after TCRdb re-called the PCR reads with MiXCR. The sample holds over 85,000 distinct CDR3 sequences; 20% to 25% are singletons and the top ten take 1.1%. This clonotype came up a few times. This CDR3 spans 13 amino acids. Losses at the gene ends were 5 bases for V and 3 bases for J; bases not matched to a gene: 1. Germline V gene data show CDR1 as MNHEY and CDR2 as SMNVEV (reference sequence). Sequenced input: naive CD8+ T cells from blood, with Jurkat cell RNA spiked in. Subset reported: FACS-sorted CD8+CD4-CCR7+CD45RA+ naive T cells. The chain has TRBV27 and TRBJ2-1, with 7 bases lining up with TRBD1. This sequence was found in a human donor in good health. Some libraries in this study had Jurkat cell RNA spiked in. CDR3 residues: CASSRTGYNEQFF. Written as DNA, the CDR3 is TGTGCCAGCAGTCGGACAGGCTACAATGAGCAGTTCTTC.